This T cell receptor (beta chain) was recorded in a study of blood T cells in healthy people across ages. Germline V CDR1 and CDR2: SGDLS, YYNGEE. Trimming took off 4 bases at V and 18 bases at J, with 26 bases between the two ends. The CDR3 contains 15 residues. A sample-barcoded 5' primer and a J-beta primer mix were used in a second PCR of roughly 6 to 11 cycles. TCRdb used MiXCR to reprocess the 5' RACE reads, holding one entry per CDR3 protein. The repertoire has some 1.1 million distinct CDR3 sequences, 30% to 40% of them found once; the top ten carry under 15%. The chain carries TRBV9 and TRBJ1-6; D ambiguous. Sequenced material: blood. This TCR was recovered from a man between 18 and 35 years old in good health. The CDR3 reads CASSLGPADNSPTHF. In nucleotides, the CDR3 is TGTGCCAGCAGCCTCGGGCCCGCTGACAATTCACCCACCCACTTT.